The entry that follows covers one TCR beta chain sequence. This sample stems from a study of blood T cell repertoires in COVID-19. About the study: Collection of acute and convalescent COVID-19 samples took place in the United States, Italy and Spain. T cells, B-cell-depleted T cells, or PBMCs supplied cDNA or gDNA.

Some clones are missing from TCRdb's copy, which holds only in-frame ones; the method was immunoSEQ multiplex PCR. This sample has 90,000 to 110,000 clones, with approximately 78% found just once. The ends lost 4 bases at V and 4 bases at J; junction bases unmatched: 2. The CDR3 covers 14 residues. Germline V CDR1 and CDR2: SGHRS, YFSETQ. The specimen sequenced was peripheral blood. This chain connects TRBV5-1 to TRBJ2-2, with 9 nucleotides matching TRBD2. The receptor's source is a woman older than 75 with acute or convalescent COVID-19. CDR3 residues: CASSPGLATGELFF. The DNA for the CDR3 is TGCGCCAGCAGCCCGGGACTAGCCACCGGGGAGCTGTTTTTT.